This is a list of T cell receptor beta chains from one sample in a study of blood T cell repertoires in COVID-19. Profiled with immunoSEQ multiplex PCR; TCRdb holds only in-frame clones, not every one. The sample has around 190,000 clones, 88% seen once. Sequenced: PBMCs or T cells enriched from blood (not recorded which). Source of these receptors: a woman between 18 and 29 years old who had recovered from COVID-19. Each CDR3 is given with its conserved first and last residue. Each record gives: D gene, clone size, J gene, V gene, CDR3 DNA, CDR3 protein. D genes are given only for firm matches. For some rows the clone size is stated as once, few or many, or as a class when expanded; others skip it.

d_gene: TRBD1; abundance: -; j_gene: TRBJ1-2; v_gene: TRBV3-1/TRBV3-2; CDR3nt: TGTGCCAGCACCCACCAGGGGGCGTATGGCTACACCTTC; CDR3aa: CASTHQGAYGYTF
d_gene: -; abundance: few; j_gene: TRBJ1-6; v_gene: TRBV28; CDR3nt: TGTGCCAGTTCGACAGGCGTCTATAATTCACCCCTCCACTTT; CDR3aa: CASSTGVYNSPLHF
d_gene: TRBD1; abundance: -; j_gene: TRBJ1-2; v_gene: TRBV29-1; CDR3nt: TGCAGCGTCCAGGGACAGGTGGCGGGGTATGGCTACACCTTC; CDR3aa: CSVQGQVAGYGYTF
d_gene: TRBD1; abundance: once; j_gene: TRBJ1-2; v_gene: TRBV29-1; CDR3nt: TGCAGCGCTATAGGGGGCGAGGATGGCTACACCTTC; CDR3aa: CSAIGGEDGYTF
d_gene: TRBD1; abundance: -; j_gene: TRBJ1-5; v_gene: TRBV7-9; CDR3nt: TGTGCCAGCAGCTTCCAATCTGGGACAGATAGCAATCAGCCCCAGCATTTT; CDR3aa: CASSFQSGTDSNQPQHF
d_gene: TRBD1; abundance: once; j_gene: TRBJ2-7; v_gene: TRBV28; CDR3nt: TGTGCCAGCAGTTTAGTTGCACAGGGGAACGAGCAGTACTTC; CDR3aa: CASSLVAQGNEQYF
d_gene: -; abundance: once; j_gene: TRBJ2-3; v_gene: TRBV15; CDR3nt: TGTGCCACCAGCAGAGATTTTCAGGGCACAGATACGCAGTATTTT; CDR3aa: CATSRDFQGTDTQYF
d_gene: TRBD1; abundance: -; j_gene: TRBJ2-1; v_gene: TRBV27; CDR3nt: TGTGCCAGCAGTTTTCGGAGACAGGGGGGGAGCGATGAGCAGTTCTTC; CDR3aa: CASSFRRQGGSDEQFF
d_gene: -; abundance: -; j_gene: TRBJ2-5; v_gene: TRBV5-4; CDR3nt: TGTGCCAGCAGCTTTCTTGGAGTTGTGCGAGGAACGAAAGAGACCCAGTACTTC; CDR3aa: CASSFLGVVRGTKETQYF
d_gene: -; abundance: -; j_gene: TRBJ1-5; v_gene: TRBV10-3; CDR3nt: TGTGCCATCAGGGCAGGGAGCAATCAGCCCCAGCATTTT; CDR3aa: CAIRAGSNQPQHF
d_gene: -; abundance: -; j_gene: TRBJ1-6; v_gene: TRBV20-1; CDR3nt: TGCAGTGCGAGTCTTGGGCCCCCTAGCTCCCCCCTCCACTTT; CDR3aa: CSASLGPPSSPLHF
d_gene: -; abundance: -; j_gene: TRBJ1-2; v_gene: TRBV11-1; CDR3nt: TGTGCCAGCAGCTTCCCACTCGGGGGCTACACCTTC; CDR3aa: CASSFPLGGYTF
d_gene: TRBD2; abundance: -; j_gene: TRBJ2-1; v_gene: TRBV6-6; CDR3nt: TGTGCCAGCAGTCTATCGGGACTAGCGGGAGCCCCATGTGAGCAGTTCTTC; CDR3aa: CASSLSGLAGAPCEQFF
d_gene: -; abundance: -; j_gene: TRBJ2-7; v_gene: TRBV9; CDR3nt: TGTGCCAGCAGCGTAGGACAGGTCTCCTACGAGCAGTACTTC; CDR3aa: CASSVGQVSYEQYF
d_gene: TRBD1; abundance: few; j_gene: TRBJ2-5; v_gene: TRBV5-1; CDR3nt: TGCGCCAGCAGCCCGGGGACAGGGTTACAAGAGACCCAGTACTTC; CDR3aa: CASSPGTGLQETQYF
d_gene: -; abundance: -; j_gene: TRBJ1-3; v_gene: TRBV27; CDR3nt: TGTGCCAGCAGTTCCCCAGGGACTGCCTCTGGAAACACCATATATTTT; CDR3aa: CASSSPGTASGNTIYF
d_gene: -; abundance: -; j_gene: TRBJ1-1; v_gene: TRBV7-9; CDR3nt: TGTGCCAGCAGCTTAGGTTCAGGAGCTTTCTTT; CDR3aa: CASSLGSGAFF
d_gene: TRBD1; abundance: -; j_gene: TRBJ1-5; v_gene: TRBV7-8; CDR3nt: TGTGCCAGCAGCGCAGGGGGGAGCCTGTATAGCAATCAGCCCCAGCATTTT; CDR3aa: CASSAGGSLYSNQPQHF
d_gene: TRBD2; abundance: few; j_gene: TRBJ2-3; v_gene: TRBV6-6; CDR3nt: TGTGCCAGCGGTCCTGGGACTAGCAGTCGACTCACAGATACGCAGTATTTT; CDR3aa: CASGPGTSSRLTDTQYF
d_gene: TRBD1; abundance: -; j_gene: TRBJ1-1; v_gene: TRBV4-1; CDR3nt: TGCGCCAGCAGCCAAGAGCCACCCACCATAGACAGGGCGTCCACTGAAGCTTTCTTT; CDR3aa: CASSQEPPTIDRASTEAFF
d_gene: TRBD1; abundance: -; j_gene: TRBJ2-7; v_gene: TRBV12-3/TRBV12-4; CDR3nt: TGTGCCAGCAGGTCCTCAGGGGGCTACGAGCAGTACTTC; CDR3aa: CASRSSGGYEQYF
d_gene: -; abundance: -; j_gene: TRBJ1-2; v_gene: TRBV9; CDR3nt: TGTGCCAGCAGCGTAGACCAGGGGTATGGCTACACCTTC; CDR3aa: CASSVDQGYGYTF
d_gene: -; abundance: -; j_gene: TRBJ2-5; v_gene: TRBV11-3; CDR3nt: TGTGCCAGCAGCTTGACCGGGACACAAGAAGAGACCCAGTACTTC; CDR3aa: CASSLTGTQEETQYF
d_gene: TRBD1; abundance: -; j_gene: TRBJ2-2; v_gene: TRBV27; CDR3nt: TGTGCCAGCAGGACAGGGGCGAACACCGGGGAGCTGTTTTTT; CDR3aa: CASRTGANTGELFF
d_gene: TRBD1; abundance: -; j_gene: TRBJ2-6; v_gene: TRBV19; CDR3nt: TGTGCCAGTAGATCAACAGGGGTTTGGACCGGGGCCAACGTCCTGACTTTC; CDR3aa: CASRSTGVWTGANVLTF
d_gene: TRBD1; abundance: -; j_gene: TRBJ1-1; v_gene: TRBV6-5; CDR3nt: TGTGCCAGCAGCAATAGGGGGGGACAGGTATCTGAAGCTTTCTTT; CDR3aa: CASSNRGGQVSEAFF
d_gene: -; abundance: -; j_gene: TRBJ2-7; v_gene: TRBV5-1; CDR3nt: TGCGCCAGCAAGGGGGACTACGAGCAGTACTTC; CDR3aa: CASKGDYEQYF
d_gene: TRBD2; abundance: -; j_gene: TRBJ2-3; v_gene: TRBV3-1/TRBV3-2; CDR3nt: TGTGCCAGCAGCCTCGGACTAGCGGGAAGGTTGGGCACAGATACGCAGTATTTT; CDR3aa: CASSLGLAGRLGTDTQYF
d_gene: TRBD1; abundance: -; j_gene: TRBJ2-7; v_gene: TRBV7-2; CDR3nt: TGTGCCAGCGGCAAGACAGGGGATCCCTCTTACGAGCAGTACTTC; CDR3aa: CASGKTGDPSYEQYF
d_gene: TRBD1; abundance: -; j_gene: TRBJ1-1; v_gene: TRBV19; CDR3nt: TGTGCCAGTAGTATGAAGGACAGGGGTTTCGACACTGAAGCTTTCTTT; CDR3aa: CASSMKDRGFDTEAFF
d_gene: TRBD1; abundance: -; j_gene: TRBJ1-5; v_gene: TRBV24-1; CDR3nt: TGTGCCACCAGGGACAGGGGAGAGTATCAGCCCCAGCATTTT; CDR3aa: CATRDRGEYQPQHF
d_gene: TRBD2; abundance: -; j_gene: TRBJ2-5; v_gene: TRBV19; CDR3nt: TGTGCCAGTAGTACGACTAGCGGAGAAGAGACCCAGTACTTC; CDR3aa: CASSTTSGEETQYF
d_gene: -; abundance: -; j_gene: TRBJ2-7; v_gene: TRBV6-6; CDR3nt: TGTGCCAGCAGTTCTGCCCTCAGGGACGAGCAGTACTTC; CDR3aa: CASSSALRDEQYF
d_gene: -; abundance: -; j_gene: TRBJ2-7; v_gene: TRBV11-2; CDR3nt: TGTGCCAGCAGCTTTCAGGGTTCGGGCGAGCAGTACTTC; CDR3aa: CASSFQGSGEQYF
d_gene: -; abundance: -; j_gene: TRBJ2-3; v_gene: TRBV27; CDR3nt: TGTGCCAGCAGTTTTCAGGGGGGAGACACAGATACGCAGTATTTT; CDR3aa: CASSFQGGDTDTQYF
d_gene: -; abundance: -; j_gene: TRBJ2-2; v_gene: TRBV7-6; CDR3nt: TGTGCCAGCAGGGCTGTAATTGTAGGGGAGCTGTTTTTT; CDR3aa: CASRAVIVGELFF
d_gene: TRBD1; abundance: -; j_gene: TRBJ1-1; v_gene: TRBV6-5; CDR3nt: TGTGCCAGCAACCGACAGGGGCACACTGAAGCTTTCTTT; CDR3aa: CASNRQGHTEAFF
d_gene: -; abundance: -; j_gene: TRBJ2-7; v_gene: TRBV12-3/TRBV12-4; CDR3nt: TGTGCCAGCAGAAATACGGACGAGCAGTACTTC; CDR3aa: CASRNTDEQYF
d_gene: TRBD2; abundance: -; j_gene: TRBJ2-7; v_gene: TRBV18; CDR3nt: TGTGCCAGCTCACCTACTAGCGGGAGGGCCTACGAGCAGTACTTC; CDR3aa: CASSPTSGRAYEQYF
d_gene: TRBD2; abundance: -; j_gene: TRBJ2-1; v_gene: TRBV15; CDR3nt: TGTGCCACCAGCAGGGTAAGCGGGAGGGCCGATGAGCAGTTCTTC; CDR3aa: CATSRVSGRADEQFF
d_gene: -; abundance: -; j_gene: TRBJ1-1; v_gene: TRBV29-1; CDR3nt: TGCAGCGTTGAAGGGGGACAGAACACTGAAGCTTTCTTT; CDR3aa: CSVEGGQNTEAFF
d_gene: -; abundance: -; j_gene: TRBJ1-1; v_gene: TRBV6-5; CDR3nt: TGTGCCAGCAGTCCGTTTTTCGGCACTGAAGCTTTCTTT; CDR3aa: CASSPFFGTEAFF